The sequence of this TCR beta chain was determined in a study of shared clonotypes between healthy human individuals. Background on the study: Donors were a couple of women and a few men aged 18 to 49. Overall study findings and caveats: Owing to a small donor count, the genetic and exposure-history diversity represented was limited.

Genomic DNA from unsorted samples was obtained from 83 million or so PBMCs (per sample). From germline, CDR1 is SGHNT and CDR2 YYREEE (reference sequence). V was trimmed by 4 bases and J by 10 bases, leaving 16 bases between them. CDR3 length: 13 amino acids. On this clone itself: Antigen: not known.

Ten immunoSEQ deep assay plates held the unsorted PBMC DNA. Data came from immunoSEQ multiplex PCR; TCRdb stores just in-frame clones and leaves some out. This sample has 550,000 to 600,000 clones, with around 81% found just once. This clonotype was sampled from a woman in her thirties or forties in good health. Some clones in this sample may be carry-over from other donors' samples. The chain couples TRBV5-4 to TRBJ2-3; no reliable D call. The sequencing sample was made of PBMCs. In DNA form, the CDR3 reads TGTGCCAGCAGCCTACCTAACTTAGAGTCGCAGTATTTT. It is translated as CASSLPNLESQYF.